Listed below are T cell receptor beta chains from one sample, sequenced in a study of cytomegalovirus exposure and HLA in healthy donors. Clones were read by immunoSEQ multiplex PCR, and TCRdb kept only the in-frame ones, dropping some. The sample yields about 54,000 clones, roughly nine tenths seen once. The sequencing sample was made of PBMCs. The receptors stem from a woman younger than 30 in good health and CMV-seropositive. Both conserved end residues are trimmed from each CDR3. Expanded clones are given a class, and other clones once, few, many or no size at all.

v_call	j_call	clone_size	cdr3_aa
TRBV29-1	TRBJ2-7	-	SVENSGTAGTKGSYEQY
TRBV27	TRBJ2-3	few	ASRKSRGDTQY
TRBV6-5	TRBJ2-7	-	ASSNRGTYEQY
TRBV27	TRBJ2-2	-	ASSLVGASGELF
TRBV6-1	TRBJ2-1	-	ASSRRGEQF
TRBV27	TRBJ1-2	-	ASRVGSNYGYT
TRBV7-9	TRBJ2-2	-	ASSTWGQGPNTGELF
TRBV5-6	TRBJ2-1	-	ASNSLGASSYNEQF
TRBV5-1	TRBJ1-1	-	ASSREEDTEAF
TRBV10-3	TRBJ1-1	-	AITLTGYGAEAF
TRBV7-3	TRBJ2-3	-	ASSLRGGATDTQY
TRBV2	TRBJ2-1	-	ASRDRERNEQF
TRBV28	TRBJ2-1	-	ASSFAGASYNEQF
TRBV5-4	TRBJ1-2	-	ASSFGSRVNYGYT
TRBV7-8	TRBJ2-1	few	ASSLVGRVKQGENEQF
TRBV6-6	TRBJ2-5	-	ASSRDRGGLTQY
TRBV28	TRBJ1-1	once	ASSPNRGPVNTEAF
TRBV15	TRBJ1-1	-	ATSVSPAEDTEAF
TRBV11-2	TRBJ1-6	-	ASSNRERGSPLH
TRBV15	TRBJ1-5	-	ATSREGGNQPQH
TRBV27	TRBJ2-3	-	ASSPHRGGAGADTQY
TRBV7-3	TRBJ2-1	-	ASSSDREGGNEQF
TRBV6-5	TRBJ1-2	-	ASSSGTSYGYT
TRBV18	TRBJ1-1	-	ASSPQDRGGLNTEAF
TRBV9	TRBJ1-4	-	ASSVDQGRDEKLF
TRBV29-1	TRBJ1-2	-	SVRIYSGGYGYT
TRBV4-3	TRBJ2-5	-	ASSQGQGGETQY
TRBV7-9	TRBJ2-2	-	ASSPDGRPTGELF
TRBV28	TRBJ1-5	-	ASSPRVQGQPQH
TRBV28	TRBJ1-4	-	ASSSPAGVTNEKLF
TRBV7-9	TRBJ1-1	-	ASNEQGVDTEAF
TRBV5-1	TRBJ2-3	-	ASSSADASRGDTQY
TRBV30	TRBJ1-2	-	AWMSQGDYGYT
TRBV30	TRBJ1-2	-	AWAGGQGDRRRGYT
TRBV6-1	TRBJ1-6	-	ASSEAPGQGASGSPLH
TRBV6-5	TRBJ2-2	-	ASSFDTHTGELF
TRBV10-2	TRBJ2-3	-	ASSEQRISDTQY
TRBV9	TRBJ1-4	-	ASSVGTRGSEKLF
TRBV7-9	TRBJ2-6	-	ASSLLEGRSGANVLT
TRBV4-2	TRBJ2-3	-	ASSQYSSTDTQY
TRBV19	TRBJ1-1	once	ASSILGGRVTTEAF
TRBV15	TRBJ1-1	-	ATSRVDRGNTEAF
TRBV25-1	TRBJ2-7	-	ASGGTGAYEQY